This TCR beta chain derives from a study of blood T cells in healthy people across ages. Study results and caveats: Measured against age, TCR beta diversity per million T cells decreased in a roughly linear manner. The CMV status of each donor remained undetermined, and this could have confounded shifts in expanded clonotypes.

Every donor contributed about 10 milliliters of peripheral blood by blood draw. Then a second PCR, running roughly 7 to 11 cycles, was carried out with a sample-barcoded 5' primer and a J-beta primer mix. A single record per CDR3 protein comes from TCRdb applying MiXCR to the 5' RACE reads. Counted here are about 580,000 distinct CDR3 sequences, roughly 48% occurring once; the ten biggest clones make up around 23%. Germline V gene sequence: CDR1 SQVTM, CDR2 ANQGSEA. The V and J ends lost 7 bases and 0 bases respectively, with 13 bases between them. This CDR3 comprises 15 residues. With respect to this clonotype: What it binds is not known.

This receptor was taken from a man older than 75 in good health. V gene TRBV29-1 combines with J gene TRBJ2-6; D call uncertain. The sample consisted of blood. This CDR3 reads CSGRYDTSGANVLTF. The CDR3 DNA follows: TGCAGCGGCCGGTATGACACCTCTGGGGCCAACGTCCTGACTTTC.